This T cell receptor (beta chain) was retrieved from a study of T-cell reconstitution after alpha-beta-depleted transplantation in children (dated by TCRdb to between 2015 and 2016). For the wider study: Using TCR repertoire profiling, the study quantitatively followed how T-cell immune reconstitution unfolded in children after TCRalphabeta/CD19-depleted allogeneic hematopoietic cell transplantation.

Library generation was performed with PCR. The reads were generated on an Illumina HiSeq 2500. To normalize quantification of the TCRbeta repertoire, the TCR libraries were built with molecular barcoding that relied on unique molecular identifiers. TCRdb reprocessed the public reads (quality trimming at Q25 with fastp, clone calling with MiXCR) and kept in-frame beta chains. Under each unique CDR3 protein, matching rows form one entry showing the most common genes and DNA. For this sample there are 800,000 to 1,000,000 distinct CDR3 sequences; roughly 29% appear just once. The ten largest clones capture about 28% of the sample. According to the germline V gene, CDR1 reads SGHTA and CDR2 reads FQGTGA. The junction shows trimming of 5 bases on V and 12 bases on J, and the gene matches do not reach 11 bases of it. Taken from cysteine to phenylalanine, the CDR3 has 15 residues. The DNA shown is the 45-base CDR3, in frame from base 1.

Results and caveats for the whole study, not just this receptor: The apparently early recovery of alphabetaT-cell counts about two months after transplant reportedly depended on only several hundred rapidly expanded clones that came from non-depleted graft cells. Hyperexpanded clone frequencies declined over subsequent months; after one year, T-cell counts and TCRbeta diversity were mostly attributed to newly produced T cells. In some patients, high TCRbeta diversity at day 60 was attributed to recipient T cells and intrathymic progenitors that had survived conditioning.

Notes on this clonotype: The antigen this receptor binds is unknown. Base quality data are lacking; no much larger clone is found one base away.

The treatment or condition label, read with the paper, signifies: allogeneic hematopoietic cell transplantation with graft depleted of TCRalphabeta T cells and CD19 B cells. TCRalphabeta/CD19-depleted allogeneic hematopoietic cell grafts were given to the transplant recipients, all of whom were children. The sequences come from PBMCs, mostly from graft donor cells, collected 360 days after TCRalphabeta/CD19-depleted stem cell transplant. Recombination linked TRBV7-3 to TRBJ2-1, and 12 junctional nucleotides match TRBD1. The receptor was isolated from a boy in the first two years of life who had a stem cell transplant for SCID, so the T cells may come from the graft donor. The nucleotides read TGTGCCAGCAGCCCGGGACAGGGGGCGATGTCTGGGCAGTTCTTC. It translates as CASSPGQGAMSGQFF.